These 10 T cell receptor beta chains share one sample of origin, sequenced in a study of early T cells in non-severe SARS-CoV-2 infection. A single record per CDR3 protein comes from TCRdb applying MiXCR to the 5' RACE reads. The table has roughly 34,000 distinct CDR3 sequences, under 7% seen once. The material was whole blood, obtained at baseline. These receptors all come from an adult who was a healthcare worker with PCR-confirmed SARS-CoV-2 infection or an uninfected control (not recorded which).

The V call is TRBV6-5, the J call TRBJ1-1; perhaps TRBD1 as D (5 bases). The V gene lost 6 bases and the J gene lost 1 base, with 9 bases spanning the gap. Germline CDR1 is MNHEY and CDR2 is SVGAGI. CDR3 length equals 13 residues. In DNA form, the CDR3 reads TGTGCCAGCAGACGACAGAGGAACACTGAAGCTTTCTTT. Residues: CASRRQRNTEAFF.

This clonotype has only one observation. The chain links TRBV5-1 to TRBJ1-2; tentatively, D is TRBD1 (6 bases). Germline V lookup: CDR1 SGHRS, CDR2 YFSETQ. The CDR3 totals 14 residues. The V end was cut by 4 bases, the J end by 4 bases, with 14 bases between. The CDR3 here is CASSEYTGPYGYTF. The DNA of the CDR3 is TGCGCCAGCAGCGAGTACACAGGGCCCTATGGCTACACCTTC.

This chain uses TRBV28 with TRBJ1-1; 12 bases align to TRBD1. The CDR3 extends over 15 amino acids. Per the germline V gene, CDR1 is MDHEN and CDR2 is SYDVKM. The J segment lost 5 bases and the V segment lost 5 bases, leaving 6 bases of the junction unmatched. The DNA of the CDR3 is TGTGCCAGCAGTCCGGGACAGGGGGCGCGTACTGAAGCTTTCTTT. Its translation: CASSPGQGARTEAFF.

This clonotype was counted a few times. The gene calls are TRBV10-3 and TRBJ2-7, with D perhaps matching TRBD2 (6 bases). This CDR3 has 13 residues. Germline lookup yields CDR1 ENHRY and CDR2 SYGVKD. Trimming left V 7 bases short and J 7 bases short, with 17 bases between. The CDR3 DNA follows: TGTGCCATCACCCAGGGTCAGGGAGGTGAGCAGTACTTC. This encodes CAITQGQGGEQYF.

This clonotype turned up a few times. The gene calls are TRBV12-3 or TRBV12-4 and TRBJ2-5, with TRBD1 identical over 7 bases. The CDR3 loop spans 15 amino acids. Trimming cost V 3 bases and J 5 bases; bases outside gene matches: 9. CDR3 loop: CASSLTGMLGETQYF. The CDR3 DNA is TGTGCCAGCAGTTTGACAGGGATGTTAGGGGAGACCCAGTACTTC.

This clonotype showed up just a few times. The chain joins TRBV7-9 to TRBJ2-6; D remains unclear. V was pared by 1 base and J by 0 bases, with 7 bases between. Germline V CDR1 and CDR2: SEHNR, FQNEAQ (reference sequence). This CDR3 has 16 amino acids. The DNA for the CDR3 is TGTGCCAGCAGCTTAGAAGCCACCTCTGGGGCCAACGTCCTGACTTTC. This gives the protein CASSLEATSGANVLTF.

V gene TRBV18 combines with J gene TRBJ2-5; D is unresolved. Trimming pared 1 base from V and 5 bases from J, leaving 8 bases between. This CDR3 region has 13 residues. CDR1 KGHSH and CDR2 LQKENI come from the germline V gene. The CDR3: CASSPRRRETQYF. The CDR3 nucleotides read TGTGCCAGCTCACCACGCCGCAGGGAGACCCAGTACTTC.

The chain recombines TRBV11-2 with TRBJ2-2; D is uncertain. V was pared by 1 base and J by 1 base, with 7 bases between. Germline CDR1 and CDR2: SGHAT and FQNNGV. The CDR3 totals 15 residues. The CDR3 is CASSLVARNTGELFF. CDR3 DNA sequence: TGTGCCAGCAGCTTAGTTGCTAGGAACACCGGGGAGCTGTTTTTT.

This clonotype came up many times. The chain recombines TRBV7-9 with TRBJ2-7; D ambiguous. V was trimmed by 5 bases and J by 6 bases, leaving 11 bases between them. The CDR3 consists of 12 residues. Germline V gene data show CDR1 as SEHNR and CDR2 as FQNEAQ (reference sequence). The CDR3 here is CASSPRYSEQYV. As DNA, the CDR3 is TGTGCCAGCAGCCCCCGGTACAGCGAGCAGTACGTC.

The chain recombines TRBV2 with TRBJ1-5, with D tentatively TRBD1 (6 bases). This CDR3 is 15 amino acids long. Germline assignment: CDR1 SNHLY and CDR2 FYNNEI. V lost 1 base to trimming and J lost 1 base, with 8 bases between them. CDR3 in DNA: TGTGCCAGCAGTGAAGAACAGGGCAGCAATCAGCCCCAGCATTTT. Protein sequence: CASSEEQGSNQPQHF.